Listed below are T cell receptor beta chains from one sample, sequenced in a study of blood T cell repertoires in COVID-19. The repertoire was sequenced with immunoSEQ multiplex PCR; TCRdb's copy has only in-frame clones and lacks some. The sample consists of some 370,000 clones, about 90% of them appearing once. Sample: peripheral blood. The receptors were sampled from a middle-aged man with acute or convalescent COVID-19. Both conserved end residues are part of each CDR3. A D gene is named only where the DNA matches it firmly. Clone size is stated in some rows and not others, as once, few, many or a class when expanded.

TRBJ1-1 | TRBV24-1 | NA | NA | CATSDLRGTEAFF | TGTGCCACCAGTGACCTGCGCGGTACTGAAGCTTTCTTT
TRBJ2-5 | TRBV28 | NA | NA | CASSPSRGSLETQYF | TGTGCCAGCAGCCCGAGTCGGGGGTCCTTAGAGACCCAGTACTTC
TRBJ2-7 | TRBV5-6 | NA | NA | CASSGGRYRRYEQYF | TGTGCCAGCAGCGGAGGGAGGTACCGTCGGTACGAGCAGTACTTC
TRBJ2-2 | TRBV7-9 | NA | NA | CASSQNRVTGELFF | TGTGCCAGCAGCCAAAACAGGGTAACCGGGGAGCTGTTTTTT
TRBJ2-5 | TRBV27 | NA | TRBD1 | CASSFSGGETQYF | TGTGCCAGCAGTTTTTCAGGGGGAGAGACCCAGTACTTC
TRBJ2-5 | TRBV5-6 | NA | TRBD2 | CASSLSGLRQTQYF | TGTGCCAGCAGCTTGTCGGGACTAAGGCAGACCCAGTACTTC
TRBJ1-1 | TRBV30 | NA | TRBD1 | CAWSTGVNTEAFF | TGTGCCTGGAGTACAGGGGTGAACACTGAAGCTTTCTTT
TRBJ1-6 | TRBV27 | NA | TRBD1 | CASSFARDRAVDNSPLHF | TGTGCCAGCAGTTTCGCACGGGACAGGGCAGTAGATAATTCACCCCTCCACTTT
TRBJ1-1 | TRBV7-6 | NA | TRBD1 | CASSLQTRQGWGNTEAFF | TGTGCCAGCAGCCTACAAACTAGACAGGGCTGGGGGAACACTGAAGCTTTCTTT
TRBJ2-7 | TRBV29-1 | NA | NA | CSVEDRRGLIFEQYF | TGCAGCGTTGAAGATCGGCGGGGATTGATTTTCGAGCAGTACTTC
TRBJ1-2 | TRBV6-1 | NA | NA | CASSETPGYEYGYTF | TGTGCCAGCAGTGAAACGCCGGGGTATGAGTATGGCTACACCTTC
TRBJ1-2 | TRBV6-6 | once | TRBD1 | CASSYSGHRGRGYTF | TGTGCCAGCAGTTACTCAGGCCACAGGGGTAGGGGCTACACCTTC
TRBJ1-1 | TRBV7-6 | once | TRBD1 | CASSLTPGQGIRNTEAFF | TGTGCCAGCAGCCTTACCCCGGGACAGGGAATTAGGAACACTGAAGCTTTCTTT
TRBJ1-1 | TRBV5-1 | NA | NA | CASSLLSGRHTEAFF | TGCGCCAGCAGCTTGTTATCAGGGAGGCACACTGAAGCTTTCTTT
TRBJ2-7 | TRBV5-1 | NA | TRBD1 | CASSLGTGGGDEQYF | TGCGCCAGCAGCTTGGGGACAGGGGGCGGCGACGAGCAGTACTTC
TRBJ2-1 | TRBV14 | NA | NA | CASSQDAGPLSYNEQFF | TGTGCCAGCAGCCAAGACGCGGGGCCGCTCTCCTACAATGAGCAGTTCTTC
TRBJ1-1 | TRBV5-1 | NA | NA | CASSLIATEAFF | TGCGCCAGCAGCTTGATAGCCACTGAAGCTTTCTTT
TRBJ2-2 | TRBV7-3 | few | NA | CASSQIKNTGELFF | TGTGCCAGCAGCCAGATCAAGAACACCGGGGAGCTGTTTTTT
TRBJ2-3 | TRBV5-4 | NA | NA | CASSLDGMNTQYF | TGTGCCAGCAGCTTGGACGGTATGAATACGCAGTATTTT
TRBJ1-3 | TRBV28 | NA | NA | CASSPLRGSGNTIYF | TGTGCCAGCAGTCCCCTCCGGGGGTCAGGAAACACCATATATTTT
TRBJ1-1 | TRBV2 | NA | NA | CASSTQGNTEAFF | TGTGCCAGCAGTACCCAGGGGAACACTGAAGCTTTCTTT
TRBJ1-6 | TRBV5-6 | NA | TRBD1 | CASSLTGAYSPLHF | TGTGCCAGCAGCTTGACAGGGGCCTATTCACCCCTCCACTTT
TRBJ2-3 | TRBV12-3/TRBV12-4 | NA | NA | CASRLVFTDTQYF | TGTGCCAGCAGACTCGTCTTCACAGATACGCAGTATTTT
TRBJ2-1 | TRBV27 | NA | TRBD1 | CASSTPGQGSNEQFF | TGTGCCAGCAGCACCCCGGGACAGGGTAGCAATGAGCAGTTCTTC
TRBJ2-2 | TRBV27 | NA | TRBD1 | CASSPNIPQGATGELFF | TGTGCCAGCAGTCCGAACATCCCACAGGGGGCTACCGGGGAGCTGTTTTTT
TRBJ1-1 | TRBV6-4 | NA | NA | CASSHLGTEAFF | TGTGCCAGCAGCCATCTCGGTACTGAAGCTTTCTTT
TRBJ2-1 | TRBV11-2 | NA | TRBD2 | CASRQLLAGGPGEQFF | TGTGCCAGCAGACAACTTCTAGCGGGAGGGCCAGGTGAGCAGTTCTTC
TRBJ1-6 | TRBV19 | NA | TRBD1 | CASSSRTGINNSPLHF | TGTGCCAGTAGTAGCCGGACAGGGATCAATAATTCACCCCTCCACTTT
TRBJ1-6 | TRBV5-1 | once | NA | CASSLDWGRNSPLHF | TGCGCCAGCAGCTTGGATTGGGGGCGGAATTCACCCCTCCACTTT
TRBJ1-2 | TRBV5-5 | NA | TRBD1 | CASSPETGNYGYTF | TGTGCCAGCAGCCCGGAGACAGGGAACTATGGCTACACCTTC
TRBJ2-1 | TRBV28 | NA | NA | CASSSSLVAVYNEQFF | TGTGCCAGCAGCTCCTCCTTGGTAGCGGTTTACAATGAGCAGTTCTTC
TRBJ2-5 | TRBV7-3 | NA | TRBD2 | CASSSNSGGRETQYF | TGTGCCAGCAGCTCCAATAGCGGGGGCAGAGAGACCCAGTACTTC
TRBJ2-5 | TRBV11-2 | NA | TRBD2 | CASSLRSSGALTQYF | TGTGCCAGCAGCTTAAGGTCTAGCGGAGCGTTGACCCAGTACTTC
TRBJ2-1 | TRBV30 | NA | TRBD2 | CAWTRGGGTYNEQFF | TGTGCCTGGACTCGGGGCGGGGGAACCTACAATGAGCAGTTCTTC
TRBJ2-2 | TRBV5-1 | NA | TRBD1 | CASSDPGQGNTGELFF | TGCGCCAGCAGCGACCCGGGACAGGGGAACACCGGGGAGCTGTTTTTT
TRBJ2-3 | TRBV5-4 | NA | NA | CASSSGTPDGTQYF | TGTGCCAGCAGTTCCGGGACACCAGATGGTACGCAGTATTTT
TRBJ2-3 | TRBV11-2 | NA | NA | CASSLDRTHSTDTQYF | TGTGCCAGCAGCTTAGATCGCACTCACAGCACAGATACGCAGTATTTT
TRBJ2-7 | TRBV9 | once | NA | CASSPEETVYEQYF | TGTGCCAGCAGCCCGGAGGAGACGGTCTACGAGCAGTACTTC
TRBJ1-1 | TRBV29-1 | NA | NA | CSVENRVSEAFF | TGCAGCGTTGAAAACAGGGTCTCTGAAGCTTTCTTT
TRBJ2-7 | TRBV28 | NA | NA | CASSTPGGPALYEQYF | TGTGCCAGCAGTACCCCCGGGGGTCCAGCCCTCTACGAGCAGTACTTC
TRBJ2-2 | TRBV4-1 | NA | TRBD2 | CASSSGPAGGTGELFF | TGCGCCAGCAGCTCCGGCCCAGCGGGAGGGACCGGGGAGCTGTTTTTT
TRBJ2-7 | TRBV4-2 | NA | TRBD2 | CASSPFNSGGAYEQYF | TGTGCCAGCAGCCCCTTTAATAGCGGGGGGGCCTACGAGCAGTACTTC
TRBJ1-2 | TRBV25-1 | NA | NA | CASSEIISDYGYTF | TGTGCCAGCAGTGAAATAATCTCAGACTATGGCTACACCTTC
TRBJ1-2 | TRBV6-5 | NA | NA | CASSQGTTAYGYTF | TGTGCCAGCAGCCAGGGGACAACCGCCTATGGCTACACCTTC
TRBJ2-2 | TRBV29-1 | NA | NA | CSVEDREGFLTGELFF | TGCAGCGTTGAAGATCGGGAAGGGTTCCTCACCGGGGAGCTGTTTTTT
TRBJ2-1 | TRBV5-4 | once | NA | CASSLGRDNSYNEQFF | TGTGCCAGCAGCTTGGGCCGGGACAACTCCTACAATGAGCAGTTCTTC
TRBJ2-2 | TRBV20-1 | NA | NA | CSASLEPGELFF | TGCAGTGCTAGTCTTGAGCCCGGGGAGCTGTTTTTT
TRBJ1-4 | TRBV7-9 | NA | TRBD1 | CASSSRREGAWEKLFF | TGTGCCAGCAGCTCCCGCCGTGAGGGGGCATGGGAAAAACTGTTTTTT
TRBJ2-7 | TRBV9 | NA | TRBD2 | CASSSEAGAAYEQYF | TGTGCCAGCAGCTCAGAGGCGGGAGCGGCCTACGAGCAGTACTTC
TRBJ2-7 | TRBV29-1 | few | NA | CSVGNRANYEQYF | TGCAGCGTTGGGAACAGGGCGAACTACGAGCAGTACTTC
TRBJ2-7 | TRBV9 | NA | TRBD1 | CASSLGQGPYEQYF | TGTGCCAGCAGCCTCGGACAGGGCCCCTACGAGCAGTACTTC
TRBJ1-2 | TRBV19 | NA | NA | CASKDQGGSYGYTF | TGTGCCAGTAAGGATCAAGGAGGTTCGTATGGCTACACCTTC
TRBJ2-7 | TRBV19 | NA | NA | CASSIDGRGAAYEQYF | TGTGCCAGTAGTATAGATGGCCGGGGGGCGGCCTACGAGCAGTACTTC
TRBJ2-1 | TRBV30 | NA | TRBD1 | CAWSASRRGLDEQFF | TGTGCCTGGAGTGCCTCCCGCAGGGGGTTGGATGAGCAGTTCTTC
TRBJ1-1 | TRBV5-6 | few | NA | CASSPPRVSINTEAFF | TGTGCCAGCAGCCCCCCGAGGGTCAGCATCAACACTGAAGCTTTCTTT
TRBJ2-1 | TRBV15 | NA | NA | CATSRDKAGYNEQFF | TGTGCCACCAGCAGAGATAAGGCAGGGTACAATGAGCAGTTCTTC
TRBJ2-2 | TRBV12-3/TRBV12-4 | once | NA | CASTGETGELFF | TGTGCCAGCACCGGGGAGACCGGGGAGCTGTTTTTT